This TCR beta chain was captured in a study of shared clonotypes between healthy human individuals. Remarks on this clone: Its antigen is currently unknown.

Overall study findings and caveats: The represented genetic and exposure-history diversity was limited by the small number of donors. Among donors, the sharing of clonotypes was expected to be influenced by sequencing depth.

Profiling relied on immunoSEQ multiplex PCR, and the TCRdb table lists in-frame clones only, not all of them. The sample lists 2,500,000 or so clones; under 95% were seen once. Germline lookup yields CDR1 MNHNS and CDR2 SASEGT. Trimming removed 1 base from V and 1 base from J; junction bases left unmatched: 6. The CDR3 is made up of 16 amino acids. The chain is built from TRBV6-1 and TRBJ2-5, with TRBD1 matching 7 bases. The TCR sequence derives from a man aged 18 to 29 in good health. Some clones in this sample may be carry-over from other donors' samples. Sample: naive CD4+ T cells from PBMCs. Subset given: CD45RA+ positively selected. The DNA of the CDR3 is TGTGCCAGCAGTGAAGGGCTACAGGGGACCCAAGAGACCCAGTACTTC. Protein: CASSEGLQGTQETQYF.